This T cell receptor (beta chain) was identified during a study of cytomegalovirus exposure and HLA in healthy donors. PCR amplification relied on 60 Vbeta primers (plus 13 Jbeta primers). The data were produced by immunoSEQ multiplex PCR, yet TCRdb's version contains in-frame clones alone and is incomplete. The sample contains about 160,000 clones, more than 65% of which appear only once. The V end lost 6 bases, the J end lost 4 bases, and 9 bases lay between the germline ends. This CDR3 comprises 12 residues. Looked up from germline, CDR1 is MNHNS and CDR2 is SASEGT. Material: PBMCs. The chain is built from TRBV6-1 and TRBJ1-1; no firm D call. The origin of this receptor is a man in his late teens or twenties in good health and CMV-seropositive. The DNA of the CDR3 is TGTGCCAGCAGGGGAGTAGTCACTGAAGCTTTCTTT. This codes for CASRGVVTEAFF.